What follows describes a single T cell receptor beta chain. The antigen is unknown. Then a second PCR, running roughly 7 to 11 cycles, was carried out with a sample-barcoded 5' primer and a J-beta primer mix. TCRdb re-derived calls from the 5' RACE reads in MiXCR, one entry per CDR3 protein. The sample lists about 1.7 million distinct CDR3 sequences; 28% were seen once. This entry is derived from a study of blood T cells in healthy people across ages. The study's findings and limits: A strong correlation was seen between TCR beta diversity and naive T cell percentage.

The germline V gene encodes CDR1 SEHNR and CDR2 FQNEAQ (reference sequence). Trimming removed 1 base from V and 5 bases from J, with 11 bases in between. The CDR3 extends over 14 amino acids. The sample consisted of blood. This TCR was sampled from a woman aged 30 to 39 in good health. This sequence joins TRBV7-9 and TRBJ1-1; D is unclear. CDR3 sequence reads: CASSLDLGRTEAFF. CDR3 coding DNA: TGTGCCAGCAGCTTAGATTTGGGGAGGACTGAAGCTTTCTTT.